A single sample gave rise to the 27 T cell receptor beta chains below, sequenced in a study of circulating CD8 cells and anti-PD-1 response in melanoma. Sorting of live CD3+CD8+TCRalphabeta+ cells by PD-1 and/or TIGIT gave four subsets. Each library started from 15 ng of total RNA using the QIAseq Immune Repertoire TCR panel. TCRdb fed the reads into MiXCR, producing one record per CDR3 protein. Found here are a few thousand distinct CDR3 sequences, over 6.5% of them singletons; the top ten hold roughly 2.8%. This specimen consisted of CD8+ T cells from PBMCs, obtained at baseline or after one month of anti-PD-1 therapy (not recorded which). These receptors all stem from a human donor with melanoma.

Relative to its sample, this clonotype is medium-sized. The CDR3 protein is CASSPGLANTGELFF. DNA for the CDR3: TGCGCCAGCAGCCCGGGACTAGCGAACACCGGGGAGCTGTTTTTT. The chain employs TRBV4-1 and TRBJ2-2; 8 bases line up with TRBD2. V was clipped by 4 bases and J by 0 bases; unmatched bases: 1. Germline V CDR1 and CDR2: MGHRA, YSYEKL. CDR3 length: 15 amino acids.

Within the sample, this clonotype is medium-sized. CDR3 coding DNA: TGTGCCAGCAGCTCCGCAAGCGGGGGGAGCACAGATACGCAGTATTTT. This gives the protein CASSSASGGSTDTQYF. The chain uses TRBV11-3 and TRBJ2-3; 9 positions match TRBD2. This CDR3 is 16 amino acids long. CDR1 is SGHNT and CDR2 is YENEEA in the germline V gene. The V gene end was trimmed by 4 bases and the J gene end by 0 bases; junction bases not matched to a gene: 5.

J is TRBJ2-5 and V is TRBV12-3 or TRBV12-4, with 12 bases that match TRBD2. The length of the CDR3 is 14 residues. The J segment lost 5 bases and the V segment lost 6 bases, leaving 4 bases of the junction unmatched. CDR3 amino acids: CASRLAGGLETQYF. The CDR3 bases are TGTGCCAGCAGGCTAGCGGGGGGGCTGGAGACCCAGTACTTC.

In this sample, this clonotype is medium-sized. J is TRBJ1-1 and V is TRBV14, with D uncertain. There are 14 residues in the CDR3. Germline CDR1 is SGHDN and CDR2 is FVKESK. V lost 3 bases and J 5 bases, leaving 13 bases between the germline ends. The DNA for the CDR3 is TGTGCCAGCAGCCATGTTCGGGGTTTGACTGAAGCTTTCTTT. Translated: CASSHVRGLTEAFF.

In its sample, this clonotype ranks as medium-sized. DNA for the CDR3: TGTGCCAGTACCACGCTTAGCGGGGGGAGCACAGATACGCAGTATTTT. This translates into CASTTLSGGSTDTQYF. This chain joins TRBV19 and TRBJ2-3, with TRBD2 matching over 10 bases. The germline V gene has CDR1 LNHDA and CDR2 SQIVND (reference sequence). This CDR3 comprises 16 residues. With 7 bases clipped from V and 0 bases from J, the junction kept 7 bases outside the gene matches.

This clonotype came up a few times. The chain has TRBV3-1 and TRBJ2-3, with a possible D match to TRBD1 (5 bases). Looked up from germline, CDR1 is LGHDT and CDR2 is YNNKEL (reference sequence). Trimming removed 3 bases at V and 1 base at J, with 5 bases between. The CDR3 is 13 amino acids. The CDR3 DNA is TGTGCCAGCAGCCAGGGGCGCACAGATACGCAGTATTTT. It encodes CASSQGRTDTQYF.

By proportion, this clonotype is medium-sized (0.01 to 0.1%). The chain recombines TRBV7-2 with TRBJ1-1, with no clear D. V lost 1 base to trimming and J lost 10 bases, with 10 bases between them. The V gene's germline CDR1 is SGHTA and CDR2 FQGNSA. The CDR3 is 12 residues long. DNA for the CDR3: TGTGCCAGCAGCTTAGGGTATCCTGGAGCTTTCTTT. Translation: CASSLGYPGAFF.

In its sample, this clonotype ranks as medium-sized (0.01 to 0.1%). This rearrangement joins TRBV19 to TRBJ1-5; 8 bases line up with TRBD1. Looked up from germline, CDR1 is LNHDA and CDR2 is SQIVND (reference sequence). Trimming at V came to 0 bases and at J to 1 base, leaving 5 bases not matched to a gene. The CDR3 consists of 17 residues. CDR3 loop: CASSIDPQGGSNQPQHF. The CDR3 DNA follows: TGTGCCAGTAGTATAGACCCACAGGGGGGGAGCAATCAGCCCCAGCATTTT.

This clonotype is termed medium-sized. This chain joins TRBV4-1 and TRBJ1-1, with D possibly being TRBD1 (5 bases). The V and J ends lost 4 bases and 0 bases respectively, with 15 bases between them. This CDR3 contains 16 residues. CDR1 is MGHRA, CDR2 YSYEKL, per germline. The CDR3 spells CASSPQYGGMNTEAFF. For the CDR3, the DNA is TGCGCCAGCAGCCCCCAATACGGGGGTATGAACACTGAAGCTTTCTTT.

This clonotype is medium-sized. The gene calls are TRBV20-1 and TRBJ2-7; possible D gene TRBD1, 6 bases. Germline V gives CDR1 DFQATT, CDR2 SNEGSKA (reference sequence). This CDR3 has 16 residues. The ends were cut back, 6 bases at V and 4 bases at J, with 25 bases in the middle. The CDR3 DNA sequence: TGCAGTGCCACTTCTCTGGACAGATACCGGTTATACGAGCAGTACTTC. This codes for CSATSLDRYRLYEQYF.

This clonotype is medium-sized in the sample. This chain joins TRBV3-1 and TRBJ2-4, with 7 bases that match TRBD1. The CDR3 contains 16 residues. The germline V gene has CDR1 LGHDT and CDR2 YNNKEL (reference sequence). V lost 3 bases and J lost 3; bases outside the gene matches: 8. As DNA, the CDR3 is TGTGCCAGCAGCCACAGAACCGGGACAGACAAAAACATTCAGTACTTC. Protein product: CASSHRTGTDKNIQYF. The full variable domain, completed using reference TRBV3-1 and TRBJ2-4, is DTAVSQTPKYLVTQMGNDKSIKCEQNLGHDTMYWYKQDSKKFLKIMFSYNNKELIINETVPNRFSPKSPDKAHLNLHINSLELGDSAVYFCASSHRTGTDKNIQYFGAGTRLSVL.

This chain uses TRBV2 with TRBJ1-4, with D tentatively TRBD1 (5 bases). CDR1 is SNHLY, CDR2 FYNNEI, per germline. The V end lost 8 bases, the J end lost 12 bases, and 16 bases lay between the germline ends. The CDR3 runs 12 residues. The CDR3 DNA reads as TGTGCCAGCGCTAGGGATTGGGGCGAACTGTTTTTT. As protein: CASARDWGELFF.

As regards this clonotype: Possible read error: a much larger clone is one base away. The CDR3 loop is CASTNRGEHNEQVF. For the CDR3, the DNA is TGTGCCAGTACCAATCGGGGGGAACACAATGAGCAGGTCTTC. This chain uses TRBV19 with TRBJ2-1, with TRBD2 identical over 7 bases. Germline V gene lookup returns CDR1 LNHDA and CDR2 SQIVND (reference sequence). The CDR3 covers 14 residues. Drawing the rest from reference TRBV19 and TRBJ2-1, the complete variable domain is DGGITQSPKYLFRKEGQNVTLSCEQNLNHDAMYWYRQDPGQGLRLIYYSQIVNDFQKGDIAEGYSVSREKKESFPLTVTSAQKNPTAFYLCASTNRGEHNEQVFGPGTRLTVL.

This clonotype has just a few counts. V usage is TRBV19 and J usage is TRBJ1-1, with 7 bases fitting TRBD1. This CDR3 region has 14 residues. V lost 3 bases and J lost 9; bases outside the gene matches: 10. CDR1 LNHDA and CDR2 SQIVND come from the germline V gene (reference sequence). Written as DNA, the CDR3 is TGTGCCAGTAGTATTCAGGGGGGGCTACCTAAAGCTTTCTTT. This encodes CASSIQGGLPKAFF.

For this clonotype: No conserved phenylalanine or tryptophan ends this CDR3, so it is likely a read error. The CDR3 region has the DNA TGCAGCGTTGAAGGCACTGTGTACCAAGAGACCCAGTACTCC. Its protein is CSVEGTVYQETQYS. This chain connects TRBV29-1 to TRBJ2-5; D not resolved. The length of the CDR3 is 14 residues. Germline V CDR1 and CDR2: SQVTM, ANQGSEA. V was shortened by 1 base and J by 0 bases, with 9 bases between the two germline ends.

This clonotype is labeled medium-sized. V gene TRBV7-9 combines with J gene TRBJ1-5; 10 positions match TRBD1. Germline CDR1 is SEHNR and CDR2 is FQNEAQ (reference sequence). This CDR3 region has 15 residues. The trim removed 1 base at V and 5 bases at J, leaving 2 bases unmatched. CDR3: CASSLVGTGDQPQHF. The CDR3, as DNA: TGTGCCAGCAGCTTAGTAGGGACAGGGGATCAGCCCCAGCATTTT.

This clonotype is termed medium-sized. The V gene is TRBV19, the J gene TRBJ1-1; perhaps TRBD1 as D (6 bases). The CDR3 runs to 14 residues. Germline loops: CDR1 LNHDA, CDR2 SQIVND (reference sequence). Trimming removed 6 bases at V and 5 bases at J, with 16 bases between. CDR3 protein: CASSTTGSGTEAFF. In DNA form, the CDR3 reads TGTGCCAGTAGCACTACAGGGTCCGGTACTGAAGCTTTCTTT.

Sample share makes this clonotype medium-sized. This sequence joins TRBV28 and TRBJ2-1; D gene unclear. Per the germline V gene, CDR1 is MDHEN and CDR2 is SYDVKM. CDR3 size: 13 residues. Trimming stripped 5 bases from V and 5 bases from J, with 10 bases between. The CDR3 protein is CASSPGPDNEQFF. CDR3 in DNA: TGTGCCAGCAGTCCCGGCCCTGACAATGAGCAGTTCTTC. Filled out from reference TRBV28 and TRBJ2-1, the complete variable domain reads DVKVTQSSRYLVKRTGEKVFLECVQDMDHENMFWYRQDPGLGLRLIYFSYDVKMKEKGDIPEGYSVSREKKERFSLILESASTNQTSMYLCASSPGPDNEQFFGPGTRLTVL.

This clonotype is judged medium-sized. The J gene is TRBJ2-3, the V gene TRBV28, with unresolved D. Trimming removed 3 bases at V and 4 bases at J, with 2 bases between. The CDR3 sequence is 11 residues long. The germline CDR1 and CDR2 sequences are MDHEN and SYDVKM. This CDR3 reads CASSFADTQYF. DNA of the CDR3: TGTGCCAGCAGTTTCGCAGATACGCAGTATTTT. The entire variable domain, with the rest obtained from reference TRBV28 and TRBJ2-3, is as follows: DVKVTQSSRYLVKRTGEKVFLECVQDMDHENMFWYRQDPGLGLRLIYFSYDVKMKEKGDIPEGYSVSREKKERFSLILESASTNQTSMYLCASSFADTQYFGPGTRLTVL.

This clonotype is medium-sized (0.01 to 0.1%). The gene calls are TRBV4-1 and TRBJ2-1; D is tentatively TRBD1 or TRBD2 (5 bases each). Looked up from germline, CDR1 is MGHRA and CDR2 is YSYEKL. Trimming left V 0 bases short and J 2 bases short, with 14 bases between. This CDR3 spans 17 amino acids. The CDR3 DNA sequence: TGCGCCAGCAGCCAAGATCGGACGGGGCTTACCTACAATGAGCAGTTCTTC. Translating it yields CASSQDRTGLTYNEQFF.

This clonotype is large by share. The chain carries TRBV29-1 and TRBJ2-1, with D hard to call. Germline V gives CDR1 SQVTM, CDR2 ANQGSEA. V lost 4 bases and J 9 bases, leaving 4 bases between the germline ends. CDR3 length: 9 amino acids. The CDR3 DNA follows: TGCAGCGTTGGTACTGAGCAGTTCTTC. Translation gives CSVGTEQFF.

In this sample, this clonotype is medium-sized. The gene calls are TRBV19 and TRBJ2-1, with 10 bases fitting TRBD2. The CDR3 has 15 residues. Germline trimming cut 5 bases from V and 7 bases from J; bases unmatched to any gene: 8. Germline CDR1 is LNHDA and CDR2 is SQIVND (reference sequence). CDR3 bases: TGTGCCAGTAGTCCCCAGCGGGGGGGCCTGAATGAGCAGTTCTTC. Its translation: CASSPQRGGLNEQFF.

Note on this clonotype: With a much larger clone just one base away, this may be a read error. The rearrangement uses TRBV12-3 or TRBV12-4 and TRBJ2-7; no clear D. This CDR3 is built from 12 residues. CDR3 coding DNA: TGTGCCAGCAGTTTTTGGCCCTACGAGCAGTGCTTC. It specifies CASSFWPYEQCF.

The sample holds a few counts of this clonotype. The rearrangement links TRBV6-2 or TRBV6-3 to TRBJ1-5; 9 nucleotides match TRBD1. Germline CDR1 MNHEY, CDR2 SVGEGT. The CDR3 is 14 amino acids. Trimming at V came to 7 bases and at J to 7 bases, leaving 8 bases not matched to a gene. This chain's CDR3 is CASTQITGGQPQHF. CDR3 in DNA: TGTGCCAGCACCCAAATAACAGGGGGCCAGCCCCAGCATTTT.

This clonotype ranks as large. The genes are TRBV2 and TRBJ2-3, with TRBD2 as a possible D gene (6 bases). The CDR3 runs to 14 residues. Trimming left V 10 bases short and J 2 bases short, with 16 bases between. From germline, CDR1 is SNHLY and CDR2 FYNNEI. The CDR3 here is CAIIRETTTDTQYF. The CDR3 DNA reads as TGTGCCATTATTCGGGAGACTACCACAGATACGCAGTATTTT.

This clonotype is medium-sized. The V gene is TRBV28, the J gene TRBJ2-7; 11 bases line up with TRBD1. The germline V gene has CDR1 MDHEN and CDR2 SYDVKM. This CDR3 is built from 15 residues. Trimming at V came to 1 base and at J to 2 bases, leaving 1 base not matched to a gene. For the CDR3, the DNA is TGTGCCAGCAGTTTATCGGGACAGGGGGCCTACGAGCAGTACTTC. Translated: CASSLSGQGAYEQYF.

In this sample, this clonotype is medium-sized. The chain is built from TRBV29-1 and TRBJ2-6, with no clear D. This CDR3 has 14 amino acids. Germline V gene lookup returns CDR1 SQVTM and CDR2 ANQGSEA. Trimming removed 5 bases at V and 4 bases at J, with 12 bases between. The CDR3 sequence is CSVLSEEGANVLTF. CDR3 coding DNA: TGCAGCGTTCTAAGCGAGGAGGGGGCCAACGTCCTGACTTTC.